This TCR beta chain is from a study of blood T cell repertoires in COVID-19. Authors' analysis steps: Amplification from reference gene primers served as the basis for estimated nucleated cell counts. Measured with immunoSEQ multiplex PCR; TCRdb has only the in-frame clones, and not every one. That table supplies the V and J calls and clone size; D and trimming were determined from the DNA. The sample has some 210,000 clones, over 70% seen once; the top ten hold less than 3.5%. CDR3 length: 14 residues. V was cut by 0 bases and J by 3 bases, with 8 bases left in between. Looked up from germline, CDR1 is GTSNPN and CDR2 is SVGIG (reference sequence).

J is TRBJ1-4 and V is TRBV30; D might be TRBD1 (5 bases). The clonotype originates from a middle-aged man with active or convalescent COVID-19. Sequencing was done on a sample of peripheral blood. The CDR3 DNA reads as TGTGCCTGGAGTGTAGGAGGGGCTAATGAAAAACTGTTTTTT. Translation: CAWSVGGANEKLFF.